The 15 T cell receptor beta chains in this list originate from one sample, sequenced in a study of blood T cell repertoires in COVID-19. The assay was immunoSEQ multiplex PCR, and TCRdb's table has in-frame clones only and misses some. The table shows more than 300,000 clones, with just over 85% occurring only once. The sample consisted of PBMCs or T cells enriched from blood (not recorded which). The receptors were gathered from a man younger than 45 who had recovered from COVID-19.

The CDR3 is CASSPFYSNQPQHF. CDR3 coding DNA: TGTGCCAGCAGTCCTTTTTATAGCAATCAGCCCCAGCATTTT. The chain uses TRBV28 and TRBJ1-5; no clear D. V dropped 5 bases and J dropped 0 bases, with 8 bases sitting between them. The CDR3 runs to 14 residues. The germline CDR1 and CDR2 sequences are MDHEN and SYDVKM.

The rearrangement links TRBV3-1 (or the pseudogene TRBV3-2) to TRBJ1-1, with D maybe TRBD1 (5 bases). There are 14 residues in the CDR3. V was trimmed by 1 base and J by 1 base, leaving 7 bases between them. Germline values: CDR1 LGHDT, CDR2 YNNKEL (reference sequence). In DNA form, the CDR3 reads TGTGCCAGCAGCCAAGCTCAGGGGAACACTGAAGCTTTCTTT. Its protein product is CASSQAQGNTEAFF.

V and J are TRBV27 and TRBJ2-3; 13 positions match TRBD2. This CDR3 region has 17 residues. CDR1 and CDR2 from the germline V gene are MNHEY and SMNVEV (reference sequence). Trimming removed 4 bases from V and 1 base from J; junction bases left unmatched: 5. CDR3 DNA: TGTGCCAGCAGTTCACCCGGGACTAGCGGGGGCACAGATACGCAGTATTTT. Protein product: CASSSPGTSGGTDTQYF.

This clone was recorded only once. The chain uses TRBV24-1 and TRBJ2-5; D is unresolved. V shed 4 bases and J shed 4 bases, with 3 bases lying between them. Germline CDR1 KGHDR, CDR2 SFDVKD. The CDR3 extends over 11 amino acids. CDR3 in amino acids: CATSEAETQYF. CDR3 bases: TGTGCCACCAGTGAGGCAGAGACCCAGTACTTC.

The J gene is TRBJ1-6, the V gene TRBV4-1; 8 bases are a match to TRBD1. This CDR3 is 17 amino acids long. Germline trimming cut 0 bases from V and 6 bases from J; bases unmatched to any gene: 7. The germline V gene has CDR1 MGHRA and CDR2 YSYEKL. Here the CDR3 DNA reads TGCGCCAGCAGCCAAGAGGCGGACAGGGCCTCTAATTCACCCCTCCACTTT. It specifies CASSQEADRASNSPLHF.

The chain recombines TRBV29-1 with TRBJ2-7, with D possibly matching TRBD2 (6 bases). This CDR3 is 13 amino acids long. The V gene's germline CDR1 is SQVTM and CDR2 ANQGSEA. Deletions cut 6 bases from V and 2 bases from J, with 14 bases between. CDR3 residues: CSVESGGAYEQYF. CDR3 DNA sequence: TGCAGCGTGGAAAGCGGCGGGGCCTACGAGCAGTACTTC.

V is TRBV28 and J is TRBJ2-7; no firm D call. With 6 bases removed from V and 6 bases from J, the gap between germline ends came to 9 bases. The CDR3 has 11 residues. Per germline, CDR1 MDHEN and CDR2 SYDVKM. CDR3 sequence: CASSLSLEQYF. The CDR3, as DNA: TGTGCCAGCAGCCTCTCTCTCGAGCAGTACTTC.

The V and J genes are TRBV6-5 and TRBJ1-3, with a tentative D call TRBD1 (6 bases). Germline CDR1 and CDR2: MNHEY and SVGAGI. The CDR3 has 15 residues. The ends were cut back, 6 bases at V and 1 base at J, with 13 bases in the middle. The CDR3 region is CASRGSDSSGNTIYF. The CDR3 DNA follows: TGTGCCAGCAGGGGCTCGGACAGTTCTGGAAACACCATATATTTT.

V usage is TRBV6-4 and J usage is TRBJ2-1; 9 bases line up with TRBD1. With 1 base clipped from V and 3 bases from J, the junction kept 4 bases outside the gene matches. The length of the CDR3 is 16 residues. The germline V gene has CDR1 MRHNA and CDR2 SNTAGT. CDR3 amino acids: CASSDWTGVDYNEQFF. The CDR3 nucleotides are TGTGCCAGCAGTGACTGGACAGGGGTAGACTACAATGAGCAGTTCTTC.

The genes are TRBV6-5 and TRBJ1-1; TRBD1 matches 9 bases. Germline loops: CDR1 MNHEY, CDR2 SVGAGI. The V gene end was trimmed by 6 bases and the J gene end by 5 bases; junction bases not matched to a gene: 4. CDR3 length: 13 amino acids. CDR3 loop: CASSLDRGTEAFF. The DNA of the CDR3 is TGTGCCAGCAGCCTGGACAGGGGAACTGAAGCTTTCTTT.

This clone was picked up a small number of times. The V gene is TRBV7-6, the J gene TRBJ2-2; TRBD2 aligns across 10 bases. Trimming took 5 bases from V and 5 from J; bases not matched to a gene: 11. Per the germline V gene, CDR1 is SGHVS and CDR2 is FNYEAQ. This CDR3 comprises 17 residues. For the CDR3, the DNA is TGTGCCAGCAGCCGGCTAGCGGGAGAGGTGAAGACCGGGGAGCTGTTTTTT. Translation: CASSRLAGEVKTGELFF. The full variable domain, rest sourced from reference TRBV7-6 and TRBJ2-2, is GAGVSQSPRYKVTKRGQDVALRCDPISGHVSLYWYRQALGQGPEFLTYFNYEAQQDKSGLPNDRFSAERPEGSISTLTIQRTEQRDSAMYRCASSRLAGEVKTGELFFGEGSRLTVL.

The chain uses TRBV3-1 (or the pseudogene TRBV3-2) and TRBJ2-7; 11 bases line up with TRBD2. CDR3 length: 14 residues. Germline V gives CDR1 LGHDT, CDR2 YNNKEL (reference sequence). J was trimmed by 6 bases and V by 0 bases; bases with no gene match: 1. This CDR3 is CASSQELAGAEQYF. CDR3 coding DNA: TGTGCCAGCAGCCAAGAACTAGCGGGGGCCGAGCAGTACTTC.

The chain links TRBV19 to TRBJ1-1, with D possibly matching TRBD1 (6 bases). The germline V gene encodes CDR1 LNHDA and CDR2 SQIVND (reference sequence). Trimming shortened V by 7 bases and J by 5 bases, and 14 bases separated the two germline ends. CDR3 length equals 13 residues. The CDR3 DNA follows: TGTGCCAGTACCACCAACAGGGAAACTGAAGCTTTCTTT. Its translation: CASTTNRETEAFF.

V and J are TRBV30 and TRBJ2-7; D may be TRBD2 (6 bases). The V gene's germline CDR1 is GTSNPN and CDR2 SVGIG (reference sequence). The V and J ends lost 8 bases and 2 bases respectively, with 10 bases between them. CDR3 length equals 11 residues. CDR3 protein: CASSGAYEQYF. CDR3 coding DNA: TGTGCCAGTAGCGGAGCCTACGAGCAGTACTTC.

The gene calls are TRBV7-6 and TRBJ1-2; D is perhaps TRBD1 (6 bases). The ends were cut back, 3 bases at V and 2 bases at J, with 16 bases in the middle. Germline CDR1 reads SGHVS; CDR2 reads FNYEAQ. CDR3 size: 16 residues. The CDR3 DNA sequence: TGTGCCAGCAGCTTGGGCCCCAGGGGCCGGAACTATGGCTACACCTTC. This sequence encodes CASSLGPRGRNYGYTF.